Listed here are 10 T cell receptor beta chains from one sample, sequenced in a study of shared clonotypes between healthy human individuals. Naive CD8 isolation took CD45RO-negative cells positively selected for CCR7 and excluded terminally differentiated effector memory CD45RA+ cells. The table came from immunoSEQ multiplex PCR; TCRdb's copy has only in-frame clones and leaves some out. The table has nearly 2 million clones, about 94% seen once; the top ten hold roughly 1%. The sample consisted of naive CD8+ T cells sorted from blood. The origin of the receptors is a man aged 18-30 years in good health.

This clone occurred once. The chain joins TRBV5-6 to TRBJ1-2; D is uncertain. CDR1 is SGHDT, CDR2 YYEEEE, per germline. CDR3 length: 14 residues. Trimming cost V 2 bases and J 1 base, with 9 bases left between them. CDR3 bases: TGTGCCAGCAGCTTTTCAGGAAATAACTATGGCTACACCTTC. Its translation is CASSFSGNNYGYTF.

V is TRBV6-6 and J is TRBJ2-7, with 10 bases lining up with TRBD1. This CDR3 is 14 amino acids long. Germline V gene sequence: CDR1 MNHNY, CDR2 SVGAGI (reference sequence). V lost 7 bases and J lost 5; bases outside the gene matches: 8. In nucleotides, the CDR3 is TGTGCCAGCACACCCGGGACAGGGGTCCACGAGCAGTACTTC. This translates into CASTPGTGVHEQYF.

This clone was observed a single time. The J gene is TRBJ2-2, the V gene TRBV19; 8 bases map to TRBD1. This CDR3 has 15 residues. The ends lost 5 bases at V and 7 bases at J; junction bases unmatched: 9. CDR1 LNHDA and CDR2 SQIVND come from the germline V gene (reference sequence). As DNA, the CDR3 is TGTGCCAGTAGTTCCCGGACAGGGAATTTCGGGGAGCTGTTTTTT. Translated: CASSSRTGNFGELFF. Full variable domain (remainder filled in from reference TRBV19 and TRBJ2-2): DGGITQSPKYLFRKEGQNVTLSCEQNLNHDAMYWYRQDPGQGLRLIYYSQIVNDFQKGDIAEGYSVSREKKESFPLTVTSAQKNPTAFYLCASSSRTGNFGELFFGEGSRLTVL.

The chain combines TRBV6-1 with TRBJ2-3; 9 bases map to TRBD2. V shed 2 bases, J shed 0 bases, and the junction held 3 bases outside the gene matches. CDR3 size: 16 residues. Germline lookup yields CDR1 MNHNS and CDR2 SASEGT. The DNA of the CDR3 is TGTGCCAGCAGTGAACTAGCGGGGACTAGCACAGATACGCAGTATTTT. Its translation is CASSELAGTSTDTQYF.

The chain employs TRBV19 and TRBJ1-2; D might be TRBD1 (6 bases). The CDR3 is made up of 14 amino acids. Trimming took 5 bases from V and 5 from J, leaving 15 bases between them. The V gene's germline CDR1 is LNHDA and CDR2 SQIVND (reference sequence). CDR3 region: CASSVVRGGYGYTF. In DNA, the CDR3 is TGTGCCAGTAGTGTGGTCAGGGGAGGATATGGCTACACCTTC.

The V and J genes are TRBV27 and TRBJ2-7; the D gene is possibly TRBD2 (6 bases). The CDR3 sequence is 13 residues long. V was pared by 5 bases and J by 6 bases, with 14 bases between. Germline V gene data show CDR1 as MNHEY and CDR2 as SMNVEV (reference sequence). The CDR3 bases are TGTGCCAGCAGTGTGGGGGGAAGGAGCGAGCAGTACTTC. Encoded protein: CASSVGGRSEQYF.

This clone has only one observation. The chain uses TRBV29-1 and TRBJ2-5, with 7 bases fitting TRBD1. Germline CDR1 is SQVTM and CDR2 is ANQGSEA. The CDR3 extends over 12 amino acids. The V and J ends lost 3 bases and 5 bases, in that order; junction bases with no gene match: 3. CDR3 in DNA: TGCAGCGTTGAGACAGGGTTGGAGACCCAGTACTTC. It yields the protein CSVETGLETQYF.

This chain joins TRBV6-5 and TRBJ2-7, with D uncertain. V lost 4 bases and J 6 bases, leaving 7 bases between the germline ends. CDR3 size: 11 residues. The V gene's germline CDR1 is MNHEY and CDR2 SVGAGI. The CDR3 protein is CASSSPPEQYF. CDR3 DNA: TGTGCCAGCAGTTCCCCCCCCGAGCAGTACTTC.

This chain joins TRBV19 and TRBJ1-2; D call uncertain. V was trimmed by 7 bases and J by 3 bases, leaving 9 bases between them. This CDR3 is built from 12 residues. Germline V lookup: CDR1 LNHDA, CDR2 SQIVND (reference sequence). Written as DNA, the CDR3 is TGTGCCAGTATAAGGACCGACTATGGCTACACCTTC. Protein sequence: CASIRTDYGYTF.

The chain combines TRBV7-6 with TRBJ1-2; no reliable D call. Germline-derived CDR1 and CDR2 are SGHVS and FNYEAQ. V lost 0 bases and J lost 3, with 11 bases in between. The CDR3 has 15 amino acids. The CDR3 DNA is TGTGCCAGCAGCTTAGCAGTCGGATCCCACTATGGCTACACCTTC. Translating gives CASSLAVGSHYGYTF. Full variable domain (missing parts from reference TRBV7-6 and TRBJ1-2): GAGVSQSPRYKVTKRGQDVALRCDPISGHVSLYWYRQALGQGPEFLTYFNYEAQQDKSGLPNDRFSAERPEGSISTLTIQRTEQRDSAMYRCASSLAVGSHYGYTFGSGTRLTVV.